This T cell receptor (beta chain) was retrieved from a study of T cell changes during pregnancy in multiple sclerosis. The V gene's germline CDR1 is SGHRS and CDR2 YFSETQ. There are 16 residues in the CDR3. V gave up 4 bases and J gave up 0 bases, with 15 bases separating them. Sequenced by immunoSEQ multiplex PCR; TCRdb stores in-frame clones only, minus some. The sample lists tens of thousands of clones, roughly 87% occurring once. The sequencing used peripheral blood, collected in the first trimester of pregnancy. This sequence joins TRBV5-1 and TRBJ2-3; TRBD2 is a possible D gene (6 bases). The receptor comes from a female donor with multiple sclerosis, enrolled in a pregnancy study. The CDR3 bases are TGCGCCAGCAGCGTAGCGCGGGGTTTTAGCACAGATACGCAGTATTTT. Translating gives CASSVARGFSTDTQYF. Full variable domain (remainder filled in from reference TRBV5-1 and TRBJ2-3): KAGVTQTPRYLIKTRGQQVTLSCSPISGHRSVSWYQQTPGQGLQFLFEYFSETQRNKGNFPGRFSGRQFSNSRSEMNVSTLELGDSALYLCASSVARGFSTDTQYFGPGTRLTVL.